A selection of T cell receptor beta chains follows, all from one sample in a study of blood T cell repertoires in COVID-19. Here immunoSEQ multiplex PCR was the method, and the copy in TCRdb shows in-frame clones only, minus some. The table lists about 250,000 clones, roughly 82% of them singletons. Sequencing used peripheral blood. The receptors come from a woman aged 80 or older with active or convalescent COVID-19. CDR3s include the opening cysteine and the closing phenylalanine or tryptophan. Each record gives: clone size, D gene, V gene, J gene, CDR3 protein, CDR3 DNA. D genes are given only for firm matches. Clone size is given for some rows only: seen once, a few or many times, or a class if the clone is expanded.

clone_size: NA; d_call: TRBD2; v_call: TRBV3-1/TRBV3-2; j_call: TRBJ2-3; cdr3_aa: CASSHPTSGSTDTQYF; cdr3_nt: TGTGCCAGCAGCCATCCGACTAGCGGAAGCACAGATACGCAGTATTTT
clone_size: once; d_call: NA; v_call: TRBV19; j_call: TRBJ1-5; cdr3_aa: CASIRTGSNNQPQHF; cdr3_nt: TGTGCCAGTATCAGAACAGGATCTAACAATCAGCCCCAGCATTTT
clone_size: NA; d_call: NA; v_call: TRBV6-1; j_call: TRBJ2-6; cdr3_aa: CASSEAFFSGANVLTF; cdr3_nt: TGTGCCAGCAGTGAAGCGTTCTTCTCTGGGGCCAACGTCCTGACTTTC
clone_size: NA; d_call: TRBD1; v_call: TRBV28; j_call: TRBJ2-1; cdr3_aa: CASSTPGQGDNEQFF; cdr3_nt: TGTGCCAGCAGTACACCGGGACAGGGGGACAATGAGCAGTTCTTC
clone_size: once; d_call: NA; v_call: TRBV23-1; j_call: TRBJ2-3; cdr3_aa: CASSQKEGSTFTDTQYF; cdr3_nt: TGCGCCAGCAGTCAAAAGGAGGGGTCCACCTTCACAGATACGCAGTATTTT
clone_size: NA; d_call: NA; v_call: TRBV5-1; j_call: TRBJ2-3; cdr3_aa: CASSLAHTDTQYF; cdr3_nt: TGCGCCAGCAGCTTGGCCCACACAGATACGCAGTATTTT
clone_size: few; d_call: NA; v_call: TRBV19; j_call: TRBJ1-5; cdr3_aa: CASSISRQPQHF; cdr3_nt: TGTGCCAGTAGTATCTCTAGGCAGCCCCAGCATTTT
clone_size: NA; d_call: NA; v_call: TRBV28; j_call: TRBJ1-5; cdr3_aa: CASSPPGTSQPQHF; cdr3_nt: TGTGCCAGCAGTCCCCCAGGAACGAGTCAGCCCCAGCATTTT
clone_size: NA; d_call: NA; v_call: TRBV20-1; j_call: TRBJ1-6; cdr3_aa: CSASLGGSSYNSPLHF; cdr3_nt: TGCAGTGCTAGTCTCGGGGGGAGCTCCTATAATTCACCCCTCCACTTT
clone_size: NA; d_call: TRBD1; v_call: TRBV24-1; j_call: TRBJ2-3; cdr3_aa: CATSDRDRGFGQADTQYF; cdr3_nt: TGTGCCACCAGTGACCGGGACAGGGGATTCGGACAGGCAGATACGCAGTATTTT
clone_size: NA; d_call: TRBD1; v_call: TRBV6-5; j_call: TRBJ1-5; cdr3_aa: CASRPTGAVNQPQHF; cdr3_nt: TGTGCCAGCAGGCCCACAGGGGCGGTAAATCAGCCCCAGCATTTT
clone_size: NA; d_call: TRBD2; v_call: TRBV6-5; j_call: TRBJ2-7; cdr3_aa: CASSRTSGRYEQYF; cdr3_nt: TGTGCCAGCAGTCGGACTAGCGGGAGATACGAGCAGTACTTC
clone_size: once; d_call: NA; v_call: TRBV30; j_call: TRBJ1-5; cdr3_aa: CAWSTGTENQPQHF; cdr3_nt: TGTGCCTGGAGCACAGGGACGGAGAATCAGCCCCAGCATTTT
clone_size: NA; d_call: NA; v_call: TRBV7-2; j_call: TRBJ1-1; cdr3_aa: CASSQIYKQGQEDTEAFF; cdr3_nt: TGTGCCAGCAGCCAAATATATAAACAGGGTCAAGAGGACACTGAAGCTTTCTTT
clone_size: few; d_call: NA; v_call: TRBV3-1/TRBV3-2; j_call: TRBJ1-5; cdr3_aa: CASSQDLNQPQHF; cdr3_nt: TGTGCCAGCAGCCAAGATTTAAATCAGCCCCAGCATTTT
clone_size: NA; d_call: NA; v_call: TRBV2; j_call: TRBJ2-7; cdr3_aa: CASSKTVSSYEQYF; cdr3_nt: TGTGCCAGCAGTAAAACTGTTAGCTCCTACGAGCAGTACTTC
clone_size: NA; d_call: NA; v_call: TRBV7-6; j_call: TRBJ2-7; cdr3_aa: CASSLAFASASYEQYF; cdr3_nt: TGTGCCAGCAGCTTAGCGTTCGCGAGTGCCTCCTACGAGCAGTACTTC
clone_size: NA; d_call: TRBD2; v_call: TRBV7-9; j_call: TRBJ2-1; cdr3_aa: CASSSNRLAGDEQFF; cdr3_nt: TGTGCCAGCAGCTCCAATCGACTAGCGGGTGATGAGCAGTTCTTC
clone_size: once; d_call: TRBD1; v_call: TRBV11-2; j_call: TRBJ2-1; cdr3_aa: CASGTGTGAGNEQFF; cdr3_nt: TGTGCCAGCGGAACCGGGACAGGGGCAGGGAATGAGCAGTTCTTC
clone_size: NA; d_call: TRBD2; v_call: TRBV11-2; j_call: TRBJ2-1; cdr3_aa: CASSSGLAEEQFF; cdr3_nt: TGTGCCAGCAGCTCAGGACTAGCGGAAGAGCAGTTCTTC
clone_size: few; d_call: TRBD1; v_call: TRBV5-1; j_call: TRBJ1-1; cdr3_aa: CASSLTSRRGQGVNTEAFF; cdr3_nt: TGCGCCAGCAGCTTGACCTCCCGCCGGGGACAGGGAGTGAACACTGAAGCTTTCTTT
clone_size: NA; d_call: NA; v_call: TRBV15; j_call: TRBJ1-1; cdr3_aa: CATSRDRHLPEAFF; cdr3_nt: TGTGCCACCAGCAGAGATAGACACCTTCCTGAAGCTTTCTTT
clone_size: few; d_call: NA; v_call: TRBV11-1; j_call: TRBJ2-7; cdr3_aa: CASSSRNGVTYEQYF; cdr3_nt: TGTGCCAGCAGCTCCCGCAACGGGGTCACCTACGAGCAGTACTTC